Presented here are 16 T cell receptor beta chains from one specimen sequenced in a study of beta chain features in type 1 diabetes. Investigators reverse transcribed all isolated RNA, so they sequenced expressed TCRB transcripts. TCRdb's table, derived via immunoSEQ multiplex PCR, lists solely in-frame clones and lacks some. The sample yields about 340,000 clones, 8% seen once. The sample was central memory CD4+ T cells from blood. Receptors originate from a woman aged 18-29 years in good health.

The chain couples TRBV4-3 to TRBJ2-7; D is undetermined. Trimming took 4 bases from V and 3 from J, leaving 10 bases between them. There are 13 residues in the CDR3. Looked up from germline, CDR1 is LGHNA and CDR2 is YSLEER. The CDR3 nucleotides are TGCGCCAGCAGCCGGCAGAGAAACTACGAGCAGTACTTC. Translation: CASSRQRNYEQYF.

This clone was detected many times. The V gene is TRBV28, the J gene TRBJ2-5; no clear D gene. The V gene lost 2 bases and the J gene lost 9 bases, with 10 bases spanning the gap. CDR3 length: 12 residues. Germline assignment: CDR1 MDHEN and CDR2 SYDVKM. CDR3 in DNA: TGTGCCAGCAGTTTAGTATTTAGTCCCCAGTACTTC. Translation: CASSLVFSPQYF.

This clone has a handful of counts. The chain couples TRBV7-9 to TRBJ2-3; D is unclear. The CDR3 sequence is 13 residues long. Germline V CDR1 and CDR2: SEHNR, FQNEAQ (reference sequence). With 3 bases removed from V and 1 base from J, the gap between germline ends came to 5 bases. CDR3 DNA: TGTGCCAGCAGCTTCCCGGGCACAGATACGCAGTATTTT. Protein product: CASSFPGTDTQYF.

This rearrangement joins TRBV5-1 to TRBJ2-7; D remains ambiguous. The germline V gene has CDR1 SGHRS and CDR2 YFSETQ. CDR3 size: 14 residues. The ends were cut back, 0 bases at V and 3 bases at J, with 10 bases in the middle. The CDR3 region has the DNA TGCGCCAGCAGCTTGGCGGGTGTAAGCTACGAGCAGTACTTC. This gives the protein CASSLAGVSYEQYF.

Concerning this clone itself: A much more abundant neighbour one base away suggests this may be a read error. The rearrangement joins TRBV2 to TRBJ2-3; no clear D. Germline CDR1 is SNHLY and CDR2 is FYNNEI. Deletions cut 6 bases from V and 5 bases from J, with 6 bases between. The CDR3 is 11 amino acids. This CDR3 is CASSLKDTQYF. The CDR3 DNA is TGTGCCAGCAGCTTAAAAGATACGCAGTATTTT.

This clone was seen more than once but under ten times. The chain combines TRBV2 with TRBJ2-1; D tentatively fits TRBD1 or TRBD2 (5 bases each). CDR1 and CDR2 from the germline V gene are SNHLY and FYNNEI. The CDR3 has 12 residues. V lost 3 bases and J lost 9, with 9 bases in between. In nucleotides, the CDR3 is TGTGCCAGCAGTGACCTGGGACGTGAGCAGTTCTTC. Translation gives CASSDLGREQFF.

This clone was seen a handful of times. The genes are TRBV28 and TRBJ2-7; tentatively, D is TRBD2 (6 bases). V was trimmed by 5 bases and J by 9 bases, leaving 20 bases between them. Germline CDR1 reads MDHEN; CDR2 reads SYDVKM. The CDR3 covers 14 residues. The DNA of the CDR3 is TGTGCCAGCAGTACCGGGACTGCTAACCTCGGGCAGTACTTC. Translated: CASSTGTANLGQYF.

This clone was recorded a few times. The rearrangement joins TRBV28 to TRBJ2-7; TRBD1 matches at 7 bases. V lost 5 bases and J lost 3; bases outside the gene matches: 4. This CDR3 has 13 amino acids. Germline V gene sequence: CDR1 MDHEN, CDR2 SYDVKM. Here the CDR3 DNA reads TGTGCCAGCAGTACAAACAGGGGCTACGAGCAGTACTTC. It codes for CASSTNRGYEQYF.

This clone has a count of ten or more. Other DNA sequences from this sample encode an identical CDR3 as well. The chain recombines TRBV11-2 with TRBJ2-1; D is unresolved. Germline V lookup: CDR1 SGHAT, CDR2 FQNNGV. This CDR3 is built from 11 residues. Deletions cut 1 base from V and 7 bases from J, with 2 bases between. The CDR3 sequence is CASSLVNEQFF. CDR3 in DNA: TGTGCCAGCAGCTTAGTAAATGAGCAGTTCTTC.

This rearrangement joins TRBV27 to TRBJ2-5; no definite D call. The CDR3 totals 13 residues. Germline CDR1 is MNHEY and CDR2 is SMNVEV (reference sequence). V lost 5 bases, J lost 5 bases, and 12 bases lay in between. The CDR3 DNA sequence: TGTGCCAGCAGTCCCCGTCCGCGGGAGACCCAGTACTTC. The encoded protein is CASSPRPRETQYF.

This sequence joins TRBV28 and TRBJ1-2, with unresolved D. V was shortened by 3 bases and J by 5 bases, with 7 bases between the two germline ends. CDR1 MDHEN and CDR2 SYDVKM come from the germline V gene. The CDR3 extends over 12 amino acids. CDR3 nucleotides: TGTGCCAGCAGTTTTCGGGTTTATGGCTACACCTTC. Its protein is CASSFRVYGYTF.

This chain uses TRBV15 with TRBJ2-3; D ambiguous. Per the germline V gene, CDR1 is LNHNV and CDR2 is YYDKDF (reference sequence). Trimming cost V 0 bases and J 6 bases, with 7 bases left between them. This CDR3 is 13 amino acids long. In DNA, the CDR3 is TGTGCCACCAGCAGAGATTATCGCGATACGCAGTATTTT. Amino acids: CATSRDYRDTQYF.

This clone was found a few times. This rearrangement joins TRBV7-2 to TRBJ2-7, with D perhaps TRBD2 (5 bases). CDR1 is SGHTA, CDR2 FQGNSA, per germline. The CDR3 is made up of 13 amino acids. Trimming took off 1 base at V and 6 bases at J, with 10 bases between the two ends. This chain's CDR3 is CASSLGLRGEQYF. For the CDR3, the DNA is TGTGCCAGCAGCTTAGGCCTACGGGGCGAGCAGTACTTC.

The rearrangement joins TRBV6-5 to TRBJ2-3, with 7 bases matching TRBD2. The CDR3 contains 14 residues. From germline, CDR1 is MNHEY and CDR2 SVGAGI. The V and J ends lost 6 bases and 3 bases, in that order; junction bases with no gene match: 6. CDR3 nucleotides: TGTGCCAGCAGCGACAAGCGGGGAACAGATACGCAGTATTTT. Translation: CASSDKRGTDTQYF.

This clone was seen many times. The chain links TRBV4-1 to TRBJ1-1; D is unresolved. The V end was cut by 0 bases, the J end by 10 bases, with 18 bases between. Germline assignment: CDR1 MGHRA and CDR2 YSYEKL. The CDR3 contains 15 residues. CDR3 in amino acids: CASSQDRNTVRGAFF. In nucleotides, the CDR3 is TGCGCCAGCAGCCAAGATCGGAACACGGTCCGTGGAGCTTTCTTT.

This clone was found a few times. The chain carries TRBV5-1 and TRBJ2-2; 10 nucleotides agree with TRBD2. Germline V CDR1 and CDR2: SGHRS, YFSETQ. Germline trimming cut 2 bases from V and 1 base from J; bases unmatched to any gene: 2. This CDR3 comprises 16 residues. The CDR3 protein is CASSLSSGRNTGELFF. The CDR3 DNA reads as TGCGCCAGCAGCTTATCTAGCGGGAGGAACACCGGGGAGCTGTTTTTT.